Reported below is one T cell receptor beta chain. No antigen is known for it. The source of the sample is a study of T cells after yellow fever vaccination. Study summary: The authors prepared low-cell-number fractions using SMART-Seq v4 Ultra Low Input.

TCRdb processed the 5' RACE reads anew with MiXCR; each CDR3 protein has one entry. The data contain 60,000 to 75,000 distinct CDR3 sequences, less than 8.5% of them seen just once; the ten biggest clones take up 37%. Germline V gives CDR1 SGHTA, CDR2 FQGTGA. The J segment lost 4 bases and the V segment lost 5 bases, leaving 7 bases of the junction unmatched. The CDR3 spans 14 residues. Whole-study findings and limits: The study re-detected most primary-vaccination clones after the booster (around 96% CD4, approximately 87% CD8).

The material sequenced was CD8+ T cells sorted from PBMCs, taken about 41 days after the first yellow fever vaccination. V and J are TRBV7-3 and TRBJ1-1, with TRBD1 matching 7 bases. This sequence originates from a man aged 18 to 30 who received the YFV17D yellow fever vaccine. Written as DNA, the CDR3 is TGTGCCAGCAGCCAAGGGGGCGGGGGCACTGAAGCTTTCTTT. Translated, it gives CASSQGGGGTEAFF.